These T cell receptor beta chains were read from a single sample in a study of memory CD4+ T cells and cytomegalovirus serostatus. Some clones are missing from TCRdb's copy, which holds only in-frame ones; the method was immunoSEQ multiplex PCR. The profile shows tens of thousands of clones, about three quarters of them singletons. Input material: memory CD4+ T cells from blood. All receptors derive from an adult in good health and CMV-seronegative. The CDR3 runs from the conserved cysteine through the conserved F or W. A D gene is named only where the DNA matches it firmly. For some rows the clone size is stated as once, few or many, or as a class when expanded; others skip it.

j_call | d_call | v_call | clone_size | cdr3_aa | cdr3_nt
TRBJ1-3 | . | TRBV7-3 | few | CASSLTGDSGNTIYF | TGTGCCAGCAGCTTAACTGGCGACAGTGGAAACACCATATATTTT
TRBJ1-5 | TRBD1 | TRBV7-8 | once | CASSLISGQGRQPQHF | TGTGCCAGCAGCTTGATTTCTGGACAGGGCCGTCAGCCCCAGCATTTT
TRBJ2-6 | . | TRBV7-6 | . | CASSHSSRTTGANVLTF | TGTGCCAGCAGCCACTCGTCGAGGACGACTGGGGCCAACGTCCTGACTTTC
TRBJ2-3 | . | TRBV7-2 | . | CASSLGPSTDTQYF | TGTGCCAGCAGCCTAGGCCCCTCCACAGATACGCAGTATTTT
TRBJ2-5 | TRBD2 | TRBV4-2 | . | CASSQGTSAQETQYF | TGTGCCAGCAGCCAAGGGACTAGCGCCCAAGAGACCCAGTACTTC
TRBJ2-5 | . | TRBV6-5 | . | CASRRSLAQETQYF | TGTGCCAGCAGACGGTCATTGGCTCAAGAGACCCAGTACTTC
TRBJ2-3 | TRBD1 | TRBV10-3 | . | CAISGQGVVTDTQYF | TGTGCCATCAGTGGACAGGGGGTAGTCACAGATACGCAGTATTTT
TRBJ2-7 | TRBD1 | TRBV16 | . | CASSQDRGAYEQYF | TGTGCCAGCAGCCAAGACAGGGGCGCCTACGAGCAGTACTTC
TRBJ2-7 | . | TRBV14 | . | CASSQGRPGHAYEQYF | TGTGCCAGCAGCCAAGGGAGGCCGGGACACGCCTACGAGCAGTACTTC
TRBJ2-3 | . | TRBV4-2 | . | CASSSRPSGTQYF | TGTGCCAGCAGCTCACGGCCCTCGGGTACGCAGTATTTT
TRBJ2-3 | . | TRBV6-4 | medium-sized | CASSDSGANPTDTQYF | TGTGCCAGCAGTGACTCGGGGGCAAACCCCACAGATACGCAGTATTTT
TRBJ1-2 | . | TRBV15 | . | CATSREYADYGYTF | TGTGCCACCAGCAGAGAGTATGCGGACTATGGCTACACCTTC
TRBJ1-4 | . | TRBV7-9 | few | CASSPQQRKLFF | TGTGCCAGCAGCCCTCAACAGAGGAAACTGTTTTTT
TRBJ1-6 | TRBD1 | TRBV2 | . | CASSGRPDRGNSPLHF | TGTGCCAGCAGTGGGAGGCCGGACAGGGGTAATTCACCCCTCCACTTT
TRBJ1-6 | . | TRBV20-1 | . | CFLGTPLRF | TGCTTTCTAGGGACCCCTCTCCGCTTT
TRBJ2-2 | TRBD2 | TRBV5-1 | . | CASSHRTSGGTGELFF | TGCGCCAGCAGCCACCGGACTAGCGGGGGGACCGGGGAGCTGTTTTTT
TRBJ1-1 | TRBD1 | TRBV14 | . | CASSRTGTEAFF | TGTGCCAGCAGCCGGACAGGCACTGAAGCTTTCTTT
TRBJ1-1 | . | TRBV4-3 | . | CASSHMALNTEAFF | TGCGCCAGCAGCCATATGGCATTGAACACTGAAGCTTTCTTT
TRBJ2-2 | TRBD2 | TRBV4-2 | few | CASSQDLTGGPPGELFF | TGTGCCAGCAGCCAAGATCTAACGGGGGGGCCTCCCGGGGAGCTGTTTTTT
TRBJ2-4 | . | TRBV6-5 | few | CASRNLAKNIQYF | TGTGCCAGCAGGAACCTAGCCAAAAACATTCAGTACTTC
TRBJ2-3 | TRBD2 | TRBV11-2 | . | CASSLTSGGSGGDTQYF | TGTGCCAGCAGCCTGACTAGCGGGGGCTCGGGGGGAGATACGCAGTATTTT
TRBJ1-1 | TRBD1 | TRBV6-1 | . | CASSVGTGIFGEAFF | TGTGCCAGCAGTGTGGGGACAGGGATTTTTGGTGAAGCTTTCTTT
TRBJ2-7 | . | TRBV7-9 | . | CASSLGSLDSDSYEQYF | TGTGCCAGCAGCTTAGGTTCCCTTGACAGTGACTCCTACGAGCAGTACTTC
TRBJ1-2 | TRBD1 | TRBV10-1 | . | CATGRDRANGYTF | TGCGCCACCGGGCGGGACAGGGCAAATGGCTACACCTTC
TRBJ1-1 | TRBD1 | TRBV6-5 | once | CASSYTRTGGLSAFF | TGTGCCAGCAGTTACACCCGGACAGGGGGTTTATCAGCTTTCTTT
TRBJ1-4 | . | TRBV28 | . | CASIQGGDEKLFF | TGTGCCAGTATACAGGGTGGGGATGAAAAACTGTTTTTT
TRBJ2-7 | . | TRBV5-8 | . | CASSLVSYEQYF | TGTGCCAGCAGCTTGGTCTCCTACGAGCAGTACTTC
TRBJ2-1 | . | TRBV7-9 | . | CASSAGLANEQFF | TGTGCCAGCAGCGCCGGCCTAGCGAATGAGCAGTTCTTC
TRBJ2-3 | TRBD2 | TRBV5-1 | . | CASSGTSADTQYF | TGCGCCAGCAGCGGGACTAGCGCAGATACGCAGTATTTT
TRBJ2-7 | . | TRBV5-6 | . | CASSLAMVYEQYF | TGTGCCAGCAGCTTGGCGATGGTTTACGAGCAGTACTTC
TRBJ1-2 | . | TRBV10-3 | . | CAIKGTDANYGYTF | TGTGCCATCAAGGGGACCGACGCTAACTATGGTTACACCTTC
TRBJ1-6 | TRBD1 | TRBV4-3 | . | CASSQDHRGSSPLHF | TGCGCCAGCAGCCAAGATCACAGGGGTTCATCACCCCTCCACTTT
TRBJ2-3 | TRBD1 | TRBV5-4 | few | CASSLDRGYTDTQYF | TGTGCCAGCAGCTTGGACAGGGGATACACAGATACGCAGTATTTT
TRBJ2-7 | TRBD2 | TRBV7-2 | . | CASSLEASGASYEQYF | TGTGCCAGCAGCTTAGAGGCTAGCGGGGCCTCCTACGAGCAGTACTTC
TRBJ2-3 | . | TRBV6-5 | . | CASSFPRGGAGDTQYF | TGTGCCAGCAGTTTTCCACGAGGGGGGGCCGGAGATACGCAGTATTTT
TRBJ1-5 | . | TRBV19 | . | CASSIVGGEGWNQPQHF | TGTGCCAGTAGTATAGTTGGTGGAGAAGGGTGGAATCAGCCCCAGCATTTT
TRBJ2-3 | . | TRBV29-1 | . | CSVQSHEVMSTDTQYF | TGCAGCGTTCAGTCTCATGAGGTGATGAGCACAGATACGCAGTATTTT